This entry lists 16 T cell receptor beta chains sequenced from one sample in a study of T cell responses to AZD1222 COVID-19 vaccine. Measured with immunoSEQ multiplex PCR; TCRdb has only the in-frame clones, and not every one. The table records 150,000 to 200,000 clones, about 86% of them present only once. This material consisted of peripheral blood, taken 28 days after the second AZD1222 dose. These receptors came from an adult who received the AZD1222 COVID-19 vaccine.

This rearrangement joins TRBV7-8 to TRBJ1-5, with TRBD1 as a possible D gene (6 bases). Trimming shortened V by 3 bases and J by 7 bases, and 16 bases separated the two germline ends. The V gene's germline CDR1 is SGHVS and CDR2 FQNEAQ. The CDR3 extends over 15 amino acids. In DNA, the CDR3 is TGTGCCAGCAGCTTGACACAGGGAATCGGGCAGCCCCAGCATTTT. Its protein product is CASSLTQGIGQPQHF.

This clone was detected once. This sequence joins TRBV5-4 and TRBJ2-2, with 11 bases matching TRBD1. Germline lookup yields CDR1 SGHNT and CDR2 YYREEE (reference sequence). The CDR3 has 15 residues. V lost 4 bases and J lost 4; bases outside the gene matches: 3. The CDR3 region is CASSPGQGGTGELFF. The CDR3 DNA sequence: TGTGCCAGCAGCCCGGGACAGGGGGGCACCGGGGAGCTGTTTTTT.

The chain joins TRBV5-1 to TRBJ2-7; TRBD2 agrees at 7 bases. Germline CDR1 reads SGHRS; CDR2 reads YFSETQ. Losses at the gene ends were 4 bases for V and 3 bases for J; bases not matched to a gene: 7. This CDR3 is 14 amino acids long. The CDR3 DNA reads as TGCGCCAGCAGCCACGACCGGGAGGTCTACGAGCAGTACTTC. Its protein is CASSHDREVYEQYF.

J is TRBJ1-6 and V is TRBV7-3; tentative D call: TRBD1 (5 bases). The germline V gene has CDR1 SGHTA and CDR2 FQGTGA. V was shortened by 4 bases and J by 7 bases, with 11 bases between the two germline ends. This CDR3 has 14 residues. CDR3 sequence reads: CASSSRQNNSPLHF. CDR3 nucleotides: TGTGCCAGCAGCTCGCGACAGAACAATTCACCCCTCCACTTT.

This chain joins TRBV29-1 and TRBJ1-2; D ambiguous. Germline V gene lookup returns CDR1 SQVTM and CDR2 ANQGSEA. CDR3 size: 13 residues. Trimming left V 6 bases short and J 1 base short, with 12 bases between. CDR3 bases: TGCAGCGTCGCCCCCAGCCATAACTATGGCTACACCTTC. The encoded protein is CSVAPSHNYGYTF.

This chain uses TRBV15 with TRBJ2-1; TRBD1 or TRBD2 may be the D gene (5 bases each). V was shortened by 1 base and J by 8 bases, with 15 bases between the two germline ends. Germline CDR1 LNHNV, CDR2 YYDKDF (reference sequence). This CDR3 is built from 15 residues. CDR3 DNA: TGTGCCACCAGCAGAGGAGTGAGGGACGGGGATGAGCAGTTCTTC. It is translated as CATSRGVRDGDEQFF.

The rearrangement links TRBV7-7 to TRBJ2-1; 7 nucleotides line up with TRBD1. V lost 6 bases, J lost 0 bases, and 5 bases stayed unmatched. The CDR3 runs 15 residues. Germline V gene sequence: CDR1 SSHAT, CDR2 FNYEAQ (reference sequence). The CDR3 region has the DNA TGTGCCAGCAGGATCCGGGACAGCTCCTACAATGAGCAGTTCTTC. Its translation is CASRIRDSSYNEQFF. Full variable domain (outside the CDR3, taken from reference TRBV7-7 and TRBJ2-1): GAGVSQSPRYKVTKRGQDVTLRCDPISSHATLYWYQQALGQGPEFLTYFNYEAQPDKSGLPSDRFSAERPEGSISTLTIQRTEQRDSAMYRCASRIRDSSYNEQFFGPGTRLTVL.

The V gene is TRBV9, the J gene TRBJ2-2; 7 bases align to TRBD1. There are 19 residues in the CDR3. Trimming cost V 0 bases and J 6 bases; bases outside gene matches: 17. CDR1 and CDR2 (germline): SGDLS, YYNGEE. For the CDR3, the DNA is TGTGCCAGCAGCGTAGCGCTCTACCGCGACAGGGTAGGAGCCGGGGAGCTGTTTTTT. It codes for CASSVALYRDRVGAGELFF.

The chain employs TRBV12-5 and TRBJ2-5, with 9 bases identical to TRBD1. CDR3 size: 17 residues. The germline gives CDR1 LGHNT, CDR2 FRNRAP. The junction had 7 bases not matched to a gene; V was cut back by 1 base and J by 1 base. The CDR3 region is CASGLGVPGQGQETQYF. Here the CDR3 DNA reads TGTGCTAGTGGTTTGGGGGTACCGGGACAGGGCCAAGAGACCCAGTACTTC.

This clone appeared a single time. This chain links TRBV5-1 with TRBJ1-1, with a tentative D call TRBD1 (6 bases). This CDR3 is 15 amino acids long. Germline-derived CDR1 and CDR2 are SGHRS and YFSETQ. V shed 2 bases and J shed 0 bases, with 11 bases lying between them. The DNA of the CDR3 is TGCGCCAGCAGCTTTTCGGGACAAATGAACACTGAAGCTTTCTTT. Amino acids: CASSFSGQMNTEAFF.

This CDR3 reads CASSTSPGGAGETQYF. The CDR3 nucleotides are TGCGCCAGCAGCACATCCCCGGGGGGGGCTGGAGAGACCCAGTACTTC. The chain recombines TRBV4-1 with TRBJ2-5; 8 positions match TRBD2. CDR1 is MGHRA and CDR2 is YSYEKL in the germline V gene. The CDR3 extends over 16 amino acids. With 5 bases clipped from V and 4 bases from J, the junction kept 12 bases outside the gene matches.

The CDR3 spells CASRLNRADTGELFF. As DNA, the CDR3 is TGTGCCAGCAGGCTGAACAGGGCCGACACCGGGGAGCTGTTTTTT. This sequence joins TRBV2 and TRBJ2-2, with a weak D call TRBD1 (6 bases). V dropped 6 bases and J dropped 3 bases, with 14 bases sitting between them. Germline loops: CDR1 SNHLY, CDR2 FYNNEI. This CDR3 contains 15 residues.

This rearrangement joins TRBV28 to TRBJ1-2, with D possibly matching TRBD1 (5 bases). CDR1 and CDR2 (germline): MDHEN, SYDVKM. CDR3 size: 12 residues. V was pared by 5 bases and J by 8 bases, with 12 bases between. The CDR3, as DNA: TGTGCCAGCAGTCTTCCAGGGCACGGCTACACCTTC. Translated: CASSLPGHGYTF.

This sequence joins TRBV19 and TRBJ1-6, with TRBD1 matching over 9 bases. The CDR3 has 15 amino acids. From germline, CDR1 is LNHDA and CDR2 SQIVND (reference sequence). V lost 5 bases to trimming and J lost 10 bases; unmatched junction nucleotides: 9. The CDR3 loop is CASSPPTGGESPLHF. The CDR3 DNA is TGTGCCAGTAGTCCTCCGACAGGGGGTGAATCACCCCTCCACTTT.

The chain employs TRBV4-3 and TRBJ2-3; TRBD2 matches at 12 bases. Germline V gene data show CDR1 as LGHNA and CDR2 as YSLEER. The CDR3 is 17 residues long. Unmatched junction bases numbered 6, after V lost 0 bases and J lost 5 bases. The CDR3 DNA reads as TGCGCCAGCAGCCAAGACCACCTAGCGGGGGGGGGAGATACGCAGTATTTT. Translating gives CASSQDHLAGGGDTQYF.

The J gene is TRBJ1-4, the V gene TRBV5-1, with 8 bases that match TRBD1. Looked up from germline, CDR1 is SGHRS and CDR2 is YFSETQ. The V segment lost 4 bases and the J segment 6 bases; nucleotides outside the gene matches: 5. The CDR3 loop spans 14 amino acids. The CDR3 sequence: CASSRTGQDEKLFF. DNA of the CDR3: TGCGCCAGCAGCCGGACAGGGCAAGATGAAAAACTGTTTTTT.